This T cell receptor (beta chain) emerged from a study of CD8+ T cells in alopecia areata. At the level of the study: Treated patients received oral tofacitinib, 5 to 10 mg twice daily. A 6-month period off drug followed tofacitinib, which lasted 6 to 18 months.

Notes on this clone: Antigen unknown.

Losses at the gene ends were 8 bases for V and 3 bases for J; bases not matched to a gene: 9. The germline CDR1 and CDR2 sequences are SQVTM and ANQGSEA. The CDR3 is made up of 13 amino acids. RNA extraction and reverse transcription yielded cDNA as sequencing template. Sequencing was performed with immunoSEQ multiplex PCR; in TCRdb, only in-frame clones are kept and a portion is missing. The repertoire includes some 170,000 clones, approximately 56% of them detected once, and roughly 14% sits in the top ten. Study-wide results and limits: For lesional scalp, especially alopecia totalis/universalis, clonality was higher than in normal scalp.

The rearrangement uses TRBV29-1 and TRBJ2-5; TRBD1 matches 7 bases. This TCR derives from a human donor with alopecia areata. The source was CD4+ T cells sorted from blood, collected at week 0. The CDR3 loop reads CSCIWDSKETQYF. The CDR3 nucleotides are TGCAGCTGTATATGGGACAGCAAAGAGACCCAGTACTTC.